A selection of T cell receptor beta chains follows, all from one sample in a study of blood T cell repertoires in COVID-19. Measured with immunoSEQ multiplex PCR; TCRdb has only the in-frame clones, and not every one. Here the sample spans some 290,000 clones, about nine tenths being singletons. The specimen sequenced was peripheral blood. The receptors stem from a woman aged 50 to 60 who had recovered from COVID-19. The CDR3 runs from the conserved cysteine through the conserved F or W. The D gene is left open where the match is weak. Clone size appears in some rows only: once, few, many, or a class for an expanded clone.

V gene: TRBV27
J gene: TRBJ2-1
D gene: TRBD1
clone size: -
CDR3 length: 14
CDR3 DNA: TGTGCCACGGGATTCGGGACAGGGTTCTATGAGCAGTTCTTC
CDR3 protein: CATGFGTGFYEQFF

V gene: TRBV6-2/TRBV6-3
J gene: TRBJ1-1
D gene: -
clone size: -
CDR3 length: 17
CDR3 DNA: TGTGCCAGCAGTTACTCAACAGGGCAAACCATGAACACTGAAGCTTTCTTT
CDR3 protein: CASSYSTGQTMNTEAFF

V gene: TRBV9
J gene: TRBJ2-7
D gene: TRBD2
clone size: -
CDR3 length: 17
CDR3 DNA: TGTGCCAGCAGCGTAGGTTACGGGACTAGCGGCCATAATGAGCAGTACTTC
CDR3 protein: CASSVGYGTSGHNEQYF

V gene: TRBV30
J gene: TRBJ2-7
D gene: -
clone size: once
CDR3 length: 18
CDR3 DNA: TGTGCCTACAACCCATTACGCCCTGGACGACAGGAGTACTACGAGCAGTACTTC
CDR3 protein: CAYNPLRPGRQEYYEQYF

V gene: TRBV18
J gene: TRBJ2-7
D gene: TRBD2
clone size: -
CDR3 length: 15
CDR3 DNA: TGTGCCAGCTCACCCGGGACTAGCGTGACCGAAGAGCAGTACTTC
CDR3 protein: CASSPGTSVTEEQYF

V gene: TRBV27
J gene: TRBJ2-7
D gene: -
clone size: -
CDR3 length: 13
CDR3 DNA: TGTGCCAGCAGTTTCGGTCCTTCCTACGAGCAGTACTTC
CDR3 protein: CASSFGPSYEQYF

V gene: TRBV5-1
J gene: TRBJ1-1
D gene: -
clone size: -
CDR3 length: 13
CDR3 DNA: TGCGCCAGCAGCTTGCTAGGCGGGGGGCGAGCTTTCTTT
CDR3 protein: CASSLLGGGRAFF

V gene: TRBV4-3
J gene: TRBJ2-5
D gene: TRBD2
clone size: once
CDR3 length: 15
CDR3 DNA: TGCGCCAGCAGCCCGAGGCTAGCGGGAGAGGAGACCCAGTACTTC
CDR3 protein: CASSPRLAGEETQYF

V gene: TRBV19
J gene: TRBJ1-1
D gene: -
clone size: -
CDR3 length: 14
CDR3 DNA: TGTGCGACAAGTCACCAGGGACAGAACACTGAAGCTTTCTTT
CDR3 protein: CATSHQGQNTEAFF

V gene: TRBV28
J gene: TRBJ1-3
D gene: -
clone size: -
CDR3 length: 14
CDR3 DNA: TGTGCCAGCAGGACGGGACTAGTGGGAAACACCATATATTTT
CDR3 protein: CASRTGLVGNTIYF

V gene: TRBV7-9
J gene: TRBJ1-2
D gene: -
clone size: -
CDR3 length: 16
CDR3 DNA: TGTGCCAGCAGCACAGGCGGGAAGGCCGCTAACTATGGCTACACCTTC
CDR3 protein: CASSTGGKAANYGYTF